Only one count was recorded for the clone carrying this T cell receptor beta chain. As yet, its antigen is unknown. Germline V gives CDR1 SGHDT, CDR2 YYEEEE. The length of the CDR3 is 15 residues. V shed 0 bases and J shed 0 bases, with 9 bases lying between them. The PCR was carried out with 60 Vbeta primers and 13 Jbeta primers. Profiling relied on immunoSEQ multiplex PCR, and the TCRdb table lists in-frame clones only, not all of them. The sample includes 73,000 or so clones, around 78% of them seen just once. This entry comes from a study of cytomegalovirus exposure and HLA in healthy donors. Overall study results and limits: A few CMV-associated chains proved CMV antigen-specific in vitro. The authors later found HLA-associated TCR beta chains more clonally expanded than equally common others. Across donors, presence/absence analyses took sequencing depth to be roughly uniform. Per a later analysis, about 17,000 TCR beta sequences showed association with HLA alleles at 0.05 false discovery rate.

Sequencing was performed on PBMCs. The sequence came from a man aged 50 to 59 in good health and CMV-seronegative. V gene TRBV5-6 combines with J gene TRBJ1-1; D ambiguous. The CDR3 DNA follows: TGTGCCAGCAGCTTGGGAACGGTGATGAACACTGAAGCTTTCTTT. Translated, it gives CASSLGTVMNTEAFF.